These 9 T cell receptor beta chains came from one sample sequenced in a study of human T cells and chemical hapten exposure. Stated time point: patch test 1, 2 weeks after DPC sensitization. Documented treatment: therapeutic diphenylcyclopropenone sensitization with weekly scalp DPC. TCRdb called the RACE reads again in MiXCR, with one record for every CDR3 protein. This sample has approximately 100,000 distinct CDR3 sequences; 9.5% to 12% occur once, and the top ten carry approximately 3.5%. Sequencing was performed on whole blood, taken in connection with sensitization to the hapten diphenylcyclopropenone (DPC). These receptors originate from a woman aged 40 to 55 with alopecia areata. Some clones in this sample may be carry-over from other donors' samples.

This clonotype turned up a few times. The gene calls are TRBV6-1 and TRBJ1-5, with 8 bases that match TRBD1. The germline V gene has CDR1 MNHNS and CDR2 SASEGT. The CDR3 extends over 14 amino acids. Germline trimming cut 6 bases from V and 7 bases from J; bases unmatched to any gene: 8. CDR3 nucleotides: TGTGCCAGCAGACTCGGACAGGGTGACCAGCCCCAGCATTTT. This encodes CASRLGQGDQPQHF.

To note about this clonotype: At one of its ends the junction is not consistent with the germline gene, which may arise from a read error. This rearrangement joins TRBV7-7 to TRBJ2-2; 7 bases fit TRBD1. The CDR3 totals 15 residues. Germline CDR1 and CDR2: SSHAT and FNYEAQ (reference sequence). The CDR3 sequence: CASSGRTGSTGELFF. CDR3 coding DNA: TGTGCTAGCAGCGGACGGACAGGATCCACCGGGGAGCTGTTTTTT.

This clonotype was detected ten times or more. It is unclear where the CDR3 begins or ends on the DNA, so no DNA is shown, and the CDR3 is as TCRdb lists it. V gene TRBV9 combines with J gene TRBJ2-1; whether TRBD1, the table's D call, matches the DNA was not checked. The CDR3 spans 12 amino acids, including both terminal residues. Germline-derived CDR1 and CDR2 are SGDLS and YYNGEE. The CDR3 here is CASSVAKGAIFF.

The V call is TRBV2, the J call TRBJ2-1, with a possible D match to TRBD1 (5 bases). The CDR3 totals 13 residues. Between the trimmed V and J ends, which lost 5 bases and 6 bases, there was a span of 11 bases. CDR1 and CDR2 from the germline V gene are SNHLY and FYNNEI. The CDR3 loop is CASSPNRGNEQFF. DNA for the CDR3: TGTGCCAGCAGTCCCAATAGGGGCAATGAGCAGTTCTTC.

The sample holds many counts of this clonotype. The chain has TRBV20-1 and TRBJ2-3; tentative D call: TRBD2 (5 bases). Germline V lookup: CDR1 DFQATT, CDR2 SNEGSKA (reference sequence). The CDR3 covers 14 residues. Between the trimmed V and J ends, which lost 7 bases and 0 bases, there was a span of 14 bases. In nucleotides, the CDR3 is TGCAGTGTTGGAAGCGGTCCTAGCACAGATACGCAGTATTTT. It is translated as CSVGSGPSTDTQYF.

As for this clonotype: This may come from a read error, since a much larger clone is one base off. The chain has TRBV19 and TRBJ2-2, with 9 bases fitting TRBD2. Per germline, CDR1 LNHDA and CDR2 SQIVND (reference sequence). The CDR3 sequence is 15 residues long. Here the CDR3 DNA reads TGTGCCAGTAGTGAGGCGGGACTAGCAACCGGGGAGCTGATTTTT. Its protein product is CASSEAGLATGELIF.

This clonotype has at least ten counts. The chain joins TRBV7-9 to TRBJ2-6, with D possibly being TRBD2 (5 bases). Trimming cost V 5 bases and J 0 bases, with 11 bases left between them. Germline V CDR1 and CDR2: SEHNR, FQNEAQ (reference sequence). This CDR3 comprises 16 residues. Here the CDR3 reads CASSPSGASGANVLTF. In nucleotides, the CDR3 is TGTGCCAGCAGCCCAAGCGGAGCCTCTGGGGCCAACGTCCTGACTTTC.

This clonotype was recorded many times. This rearrangement joins TRBV12-3 or TRBV12-4 to TRBJ1-6; possible D gene TRBD1, 5 bases. Trimming left V 3 bases short and J 9 bases short, with 12 bases between. There are 14 residues in the CDR3. The CDR3 region has the DNA TGTGCCAGCAGTTTGGTTCAGGGCATTTCACCCCTCCACTTT. This codes for CASSLVQGISPLHF.

This clonotype was seen at least ten times. This chain uses TRBV4-3 with TRBJ2-7; no definite D call. Germline V gene lookup returns CDR1 LGHNA and CDR2 YSLEER. The length of the CDR3 is 14 residues. V lost 0 bases to trimming and J lost 4 bases, with 10 bases between them. CDR3 DNA: TGCGCCAGCAGCCAAGATCTAAAGGCATACGAGCAGTACTTC. The encoded protein is CASSQDLKAYEQYF.